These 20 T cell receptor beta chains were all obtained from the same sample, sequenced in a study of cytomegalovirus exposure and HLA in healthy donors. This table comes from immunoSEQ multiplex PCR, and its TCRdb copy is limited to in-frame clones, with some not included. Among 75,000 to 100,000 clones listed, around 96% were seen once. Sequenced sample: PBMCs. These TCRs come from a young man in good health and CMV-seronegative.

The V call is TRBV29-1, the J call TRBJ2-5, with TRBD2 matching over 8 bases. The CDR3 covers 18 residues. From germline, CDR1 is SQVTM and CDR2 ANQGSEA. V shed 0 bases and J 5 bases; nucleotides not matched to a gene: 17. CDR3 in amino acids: CSVEDPGGVVRTIETQYF. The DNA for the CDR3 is TGCAGCGTTGAAGATCCGGGGGGGGTCGTTCGGACAATCGAGACCCAGTACTTC.

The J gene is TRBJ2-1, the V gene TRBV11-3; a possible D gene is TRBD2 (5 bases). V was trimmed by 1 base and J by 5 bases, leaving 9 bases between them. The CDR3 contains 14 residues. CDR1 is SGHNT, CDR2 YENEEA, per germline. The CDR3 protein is CASSLVGVHNEQFF. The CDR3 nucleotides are TGTGCCAGCAGCTTAGTCGGGGTTCACAATGAGCAGTTCTTC.

CDR3 in amino acids: CASSEQGSSDTQYF. The CDR3 DNA sequence: TGTGCCAGCAGTGAGCAGGGGTCGTCAGATACGCAGTATTTT. The V and J genes are TRBV6-4 and TRBJ2-3, with D maybe TRBD1 (6 bases). Trimming took off 3 bases at V and 4 bases at J, with 11 bases between the two ends. Germline assignment: CDR1 MRHNA and CDR2 SNTAGT. CDR3 length equals 14 residues.

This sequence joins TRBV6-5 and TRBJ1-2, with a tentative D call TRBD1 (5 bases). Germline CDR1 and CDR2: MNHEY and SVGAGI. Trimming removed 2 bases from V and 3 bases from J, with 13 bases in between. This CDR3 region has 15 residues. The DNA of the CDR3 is TGTGCCAGCAGTTACACCAGACAGCCCGACTATGGCTACACCTTC. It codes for CASSYTRQPDYGYTF.

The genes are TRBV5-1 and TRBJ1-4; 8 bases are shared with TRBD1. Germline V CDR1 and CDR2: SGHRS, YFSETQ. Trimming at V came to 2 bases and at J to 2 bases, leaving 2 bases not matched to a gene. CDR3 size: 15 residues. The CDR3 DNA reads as TGCGCCAGCAGCTTACAGGGGGAGACTAATGAAAAACTGTTTTTT. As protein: CASSLQGETNEKLFF.

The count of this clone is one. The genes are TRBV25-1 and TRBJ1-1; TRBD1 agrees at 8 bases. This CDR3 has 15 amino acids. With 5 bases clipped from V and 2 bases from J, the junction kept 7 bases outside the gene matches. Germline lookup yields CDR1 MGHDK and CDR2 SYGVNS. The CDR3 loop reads CASSLHGQGNTEAFF. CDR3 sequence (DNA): TGTGCCAGCAGTCTCCATGGACAGGGCAACACTGAAGCTTTCTTT.

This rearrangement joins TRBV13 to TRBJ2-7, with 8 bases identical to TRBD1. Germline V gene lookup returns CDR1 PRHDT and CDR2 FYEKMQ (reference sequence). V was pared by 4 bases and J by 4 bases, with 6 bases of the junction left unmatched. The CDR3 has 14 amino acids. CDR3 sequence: CASSSGQVEYEQYF. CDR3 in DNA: TGTGCCAGCAGCTCGGGACAGGTAGAATACGAGCAGTACTTC.

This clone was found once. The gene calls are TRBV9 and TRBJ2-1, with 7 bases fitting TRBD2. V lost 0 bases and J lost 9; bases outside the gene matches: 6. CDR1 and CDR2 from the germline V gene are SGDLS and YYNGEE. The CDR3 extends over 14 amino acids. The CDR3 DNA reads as TGTGCCAGCAGCGTAGGTCCGGGAGGAGGTGAGCAGTTCTTC. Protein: CASSVGPGGGEQFF.

CDR3 protein: CASSPGGATGELFF. The DNA of the CDR3 is TGTGCCAGCAGCCCGGGGGGAGCCACCGGGGAGCTGTTTTTT. The chain is built from TRBV7-9 and TRBJ2-2; 7 nucleotides agree with TRBD2. CDR1 SEHNR and CDR2 FQNEAQ come from the germline V gene (reference sequence). This CDR3 spans 14 amino acids. With V trimmed by 5 bases and J by 4 bases, 4 bases remained unmatched.

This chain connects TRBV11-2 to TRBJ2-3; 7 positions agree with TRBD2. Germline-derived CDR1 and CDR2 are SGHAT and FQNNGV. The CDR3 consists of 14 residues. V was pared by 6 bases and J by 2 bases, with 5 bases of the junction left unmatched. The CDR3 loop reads CASRWDYNTDTQYF. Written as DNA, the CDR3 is TGTGCCAGCAGATGGGACTACAACACAGATACGCAGTATTTT.

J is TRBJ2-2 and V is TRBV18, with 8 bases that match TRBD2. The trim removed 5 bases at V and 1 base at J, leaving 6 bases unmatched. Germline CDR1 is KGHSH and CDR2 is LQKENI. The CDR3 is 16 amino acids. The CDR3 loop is CASSAAGGQNTGELFF. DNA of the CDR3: TGTGCCAGCTCAGCGGCGGGAGGCCAGAACACCGGGGAGCTGTTTTTT.

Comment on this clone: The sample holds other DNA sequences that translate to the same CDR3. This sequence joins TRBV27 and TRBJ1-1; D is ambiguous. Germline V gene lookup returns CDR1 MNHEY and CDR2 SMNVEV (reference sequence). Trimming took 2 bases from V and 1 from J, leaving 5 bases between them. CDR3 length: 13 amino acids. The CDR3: CASSLRENTEAFF. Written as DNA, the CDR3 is TGTGCCAGCAGTTTAAGAGAGAACACTGAAGCTTTCTTT.

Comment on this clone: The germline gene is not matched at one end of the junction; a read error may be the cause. The CDR3 protein is CSVKEMEGRGSTGELFF. For the CDR3, the DNA is TGCAGCGTTAAAGAGATGGAGGGGCGGGGGTCTACCGGGGAGCTGTTTTTT. The chain has TRBV29-1 and TRBJ2-2; 7 bases map to TRBD2. CDR1 SQVTM and CDR2 ANQGSEA come from the germline V gene. CDR3 length: 17 residues.

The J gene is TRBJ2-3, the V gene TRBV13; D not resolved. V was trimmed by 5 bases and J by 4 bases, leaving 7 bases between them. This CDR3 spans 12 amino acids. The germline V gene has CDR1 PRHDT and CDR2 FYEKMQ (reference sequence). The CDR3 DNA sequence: TGTGCCAGCAGCCCGGAGTCAGATACGCAGTATTTT. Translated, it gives CASSPESDTQYF.

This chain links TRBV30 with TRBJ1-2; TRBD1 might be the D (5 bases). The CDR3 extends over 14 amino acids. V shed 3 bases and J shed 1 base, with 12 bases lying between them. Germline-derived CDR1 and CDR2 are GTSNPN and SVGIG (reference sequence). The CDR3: CAWRDRGGNYGYTF. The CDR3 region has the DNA TGTGCCTGGAGGGATCGGGGGGGTAACTATGGCTACACCTTC.

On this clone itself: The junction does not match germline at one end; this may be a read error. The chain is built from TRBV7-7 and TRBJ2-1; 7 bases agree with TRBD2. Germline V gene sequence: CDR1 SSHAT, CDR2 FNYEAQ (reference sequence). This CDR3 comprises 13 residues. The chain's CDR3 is CASSLGRADEQFF. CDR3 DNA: TGTGCTAGCAGCTTGGGGAGGGCCGATGAGCAGTTCTTC.

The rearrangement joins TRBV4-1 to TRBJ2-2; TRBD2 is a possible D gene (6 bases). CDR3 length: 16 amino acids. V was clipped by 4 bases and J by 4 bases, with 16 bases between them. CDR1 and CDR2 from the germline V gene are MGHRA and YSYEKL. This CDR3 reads CASSPLRDSGTGELFF. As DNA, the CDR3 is TGCGCCAGCAGCCCCCTACGGGACTCGGGCACCGGGGAGCTGTTTTTT.

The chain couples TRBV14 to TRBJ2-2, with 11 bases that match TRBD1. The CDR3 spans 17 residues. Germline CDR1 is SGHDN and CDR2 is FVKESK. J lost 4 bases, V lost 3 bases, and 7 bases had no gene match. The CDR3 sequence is CASSHGWDRGFTGELFF. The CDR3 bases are TGTGCCAGCAGCCATGGCTGGGACAGGGGGTTCACCGGGGAGCTGTTTTTT. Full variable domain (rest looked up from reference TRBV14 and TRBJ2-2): EAGVTQFPSHSVIEKGQTVTLRCDPISGHDNLYWYRRVMGKEIKFLLHFVKESKQDESGMPNNRFLAERTGGTYSTLKVQPAELEDSGVYFCASSHGWDRGFTGELFFGEGSRLTVL.

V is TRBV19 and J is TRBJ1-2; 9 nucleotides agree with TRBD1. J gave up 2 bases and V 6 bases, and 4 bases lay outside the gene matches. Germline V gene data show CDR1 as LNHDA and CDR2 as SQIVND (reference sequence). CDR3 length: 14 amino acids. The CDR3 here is CASRPGTGNYGYTF. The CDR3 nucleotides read TGTGCCAGTAGACCCGGGACAGGGAACTATGGCTACACCTTC. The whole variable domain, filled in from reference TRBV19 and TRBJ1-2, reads DGGITQSPKYLFRKEGQNVTLSCEQNLNHDAMYWYRQDPGQGLRLIYYSQIVNDFQKGDIAEGYSVSREKKESFPLTVTSAQKNPTAFYLCASRPGTGNYGYTFGSGTRLTVV.

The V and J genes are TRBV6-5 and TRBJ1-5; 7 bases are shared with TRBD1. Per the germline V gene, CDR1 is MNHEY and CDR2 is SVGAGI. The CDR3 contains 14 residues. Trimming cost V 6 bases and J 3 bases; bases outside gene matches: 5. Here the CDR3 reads CASRQGGYNQPQHF. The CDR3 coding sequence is TGTGCCAGCAGGCAAGGGGGCTACAATCAGCCCCAGCATTTT.